These 25 T cell receptor beta chains were sequenced from one sample in a study of tumor-infiltrating lymphocytes in localized non-small cell lung cancer. Libraries were prepared by immunoSEQ multiplex PCR; TCRdb keeps only in-frame clonotypes and omits some of them. This sample has about 21,000 clones, with around 80% found just once. What was sequenced was lung tumor tissue. The receptors here all came from a human donor with non-small cell lung cancer.

The chain couples TRBV6-1 to TRBJ2-7; 12 bases align to TRBD2. J gave up 7 bases and V 6 bases, and 7 bases lay outside the gene matches. CDR3 length: 14 amino acids. CDR1 is MNHNS, CDR2 SASEGT, per germline. The CDR3: CASSRRLAGDEQYF. For the CDR3, the DNA is TGTGCCAGCAGCCGTAGACTAGCGGGAGATGAGCAGTACTTC.

The sample holds one count of this clone. The chain employs TRBV7-7 and TRBJ2-3; D is unclear. There are 14 residues in the CDR3. The V end lost 1 base, the J end lost 5 bases, and 10 bases lay between the germline ends. Germline values: CDR1 SSHAT, CDR2 FNYEAQ (reference sequence). The CDR3 loop is CASSLGRVGDTQYF. CDR3 DNA: TGTGCCAGCAGCTTAGGTCGGGTGGGAGATACGCAGTATTTT. Filled out from reference TRBV7-7 and TRBJ2-3, the complete variable domain reads GAGVSQSPRYKVTKRGQDVTLRCDPISSHATLYWYQQALGQGPEFLTYFNYEAQPDKSGLPSDRFSAERPEGSISTLTIQRTEQRDSAMYRCASSLGRVGDTQYFGPGTRLTVL.

V gene TRBV5-6 combines with J gene TRBJ2-1; D is uncertain. V lost 4 bases, J lost 3 bases, and 14 bases lay in between. CDR3 length: 15 amino acids. Germline CDR1 and CDR2: SGHDT and YYEEEE. For the CDR3, the DNA is TGTGCCAGCAGCCGCAAGGGCCCGGTCTACAATGAGCAGTTCTTC. Its protein product is CASSRKGPVYNEQFF.

V is TRBV2 and J is TRBJ2-5; D uncertain. Germline-derived CDR1 and CDR2 are SNHLY and FYNNEI. The germline V and J ends were trimmed by 4 bases and 3 bases, with 3 bases remaining between them. The CDR3 is made up of 11 amino acids. In nucleotides, the CDR3 is TGTGCCAGCAGTGTAGAAGAGACCCAGTACTTC. Translation: CASSVEETQYF.

CDR3 region: CASALPAGGPSGQYF. The CDR3 bases are TGTGCCAGCGCCCTGCCAGCGGGAGGCCCTTCCGGGCAGTACTTC. The chain carries TRBV2 and TRBJ2-7, with 9 bases lining up with TRBD2. The CDR3 loop spans 15 amino acids. V shed 8 bases, J shed 9 bases, and the junction held 17 bases outside the gene matches. In germline, CDR1 is SNHLY, CDR2 FYNNEI.

The chain uses TRBV2 and TRBJ2-7; D is possibly TRBD1 (6 bases). Per the germline V gene, CDR1 is SNHLY and CDR2 is FYNNEI. The CDR3 contains 13 residues. The V end was cut by 3 bases, the J end by 3 bases, with 9 bases between. CDR3 residues: CASSDGQNYEQYF. CDR3 nucleotides: TGTGCCAGCAGTGATGGACAGAACTACGAGCAGTACTTC.

J is TRBJ2-1 and V is TRBV10-2; D remains unclear. Between the trimmed V and J ends, which lost 8 bases and 4 bases, there was a span of 21 bases. The CDR3 loop spans 16 amino acids. Germline V lookup: CDR1 WSHSY, CDR2 SAAADI. The CDR3 DNA is TGCGCCAGCGGGTCCCCCCAGCGCCGCGGTTACAATGAGCAGTTCTTC. Residues: CASGSPQRRGYNEQFF.

V usage is TRBV9 and J usage is TRBJ2-3; the D is unclear. This CDR3 has 13 amino acids. Germline CDR1 is SGDLS and CDR2 is YYNGEE. Trimming took 4 bases from V and 6 from J, leaving 12 bases between them. The CDR3 coding sequence is TGTGCCAGCAGCCCTCCGAGTCTCGATACGCAGTATTTT. Residues: CASSPPSLDTQYF.

V gene TRBV19 combines with J gene TRBJ2-1; D remains unclear. This CDR3 has 14 residues. V lost 6 bases and J 3 bases, leaving 12 bases between the germline ends. The germline gives CDR1 LNHDA, CDR2 SQIVND (reference sequence). CDR3 in amino acids: CASSPDSDYNEQFF. The CDR3 region has the DNA TGTGCCAGTAGCCCAGACTCCGACTACAATGAGCAGTTCTTC.

The V and J genes are TRBV6-5 and TRBJ1-2; D call uncertain. This CDR3 is built from 16 residues. In germline, CDR1 is MNHEY, CDR2 SVGAGI. Trimming took 2 bases from V and 8 from J, leaving 21 bases between them. CDR3 sequence (DNA): TGTGCCAGCAGTTACGTCAGTCGGGGTGACGTGAGAGGCTACACCTTC. Its translation is CASSYVSRGDVRGYTF.

V and J are TRBV10-3 and TRBJ1-1; 11 nucleotides align to TRBD1. CDR1 is ENHRY and CDR2 is SYGVKD in the germline V gene. Unmatched junction bases numbered 5, after V lost 7 bases and J lost 4 bases. CDR3 length: 14 residues. The CDR3 reads CAITEGTGGTEAFF. The CDR3 region has the DNA TGTGCCATCACCGAAGGGACAGGGGGCACTGAAGCTTTCTTT.

The V call is TRBV7-2, the J call TRBJ1-2, with D perhaps TRBD1 (6 bases). The CDR3 runs to 16 residues. Trimming shortened V by 5 bases and J by 7 bases, and 23 bases separated the two germline ends. The germline gives CDR1 SGHTA, CDR2 FQGNSA. The CDR3 loop is CASSRGQGRSSGGYTF. CDR3 in DNA: TGTGCCAGCAGCCGGGGGCAGGGGAGAAGTTCGGGTGGCTACACCTTC.

The V call is TRBV10-3, the J call TRBJ1-2; 7 bases map to TRBD1. The length of the CDR3 is 13 residues. V lost 8 bases, J lost 5 bases, and 8 bases stayed unmatched. CDR1 is ENHRY, CDR2 SYGVKD, per germline. The CDR3 DNA is TGTGCCATCTCCTTTGACAGGGATTATGGCTACACCTTC. This translates into CAISFDRDYGYTF.

The chain couples TRBV30 to TRBJ1-5; D is uncertain. The V gene's germline CDR1 is GTSNPN and CDR2 SVGIG (reference sequence). V was shortened by 1 base and J by 3 bases, with 16 bases between the two germline ends. The CDR3 extends over 16 amino acids. The CDR3 is CAWSAPGRWNNQPQHF. CDR3 nucleotide sequence: TGTGCCTGGAGTGCCCCCGGGCGGTGGAACAATCAGCCCCAGCATTTT. Full variable domain (missing parts from reference TRBV30 and TRBJ1-5): SQTIHQWPATLVQPVGSPLSLECTVEGTSNPNLYWYRQAAGRGLQLLFYSVGIGQISSEVPQNLSASRPQDRQFILSSKKLLLSDSGFYLCAWSAPGRWNNQPQHFGDGTRLSIL.

This sequence joins TRBV28 and TRBJ2-3; 11 positions agree with TRBD2. CDR3 length equals 16 residues. Trimming removed 4 bases from V and 8 bases from J; junction bases left unmatched: 11. Germline V CDR1 and CDR2: MDHEN, SYDVKM. For the CDR3, the DNA is TGTGCCAGCAGTTCCAAACTAGCGGGAGAAGAGGTTACGCAGTATTTT. Protein: CASSSKLAGEEVTQYF. Complete variable domain (other parts from reference TRBV28 and TRBJ2-3): DVKVTQSSRYLVKRTGEKVFLECVQDMDHENMFWYRQDPGLGLRLIYFSYDVKMKEKGDIPEGYSVSREKKERFSLILESASTNQTSMYLCASSSKLAGEEVTQYFGPGTRLTVL.

V and J are TRBV29-1 and TRBJ2-7; the match to TRBD1 covers 8 bases. In germline, CDR1 is SQVTM, CDR2 ANQGSEA. The CDR3 is made up of 13 amino acids. The J segment lost 2 bases and the V segment lost 6 bases, leaving 6 bases of the junction unmatched. In DNA, the CDR3 is TGCAGCGTCGGGGGACAGGTAGCCTACGAGCAGTACTTC. Residues: CSVGGQVAYEQYF.

The chain carries TRBV9 and TRBJ1-4; maybe TRBD1 (5 bases). The CDR3 sequence is 15 residues long. The germline CDR1 and CDR2 sequences are SGDLS and YYNGEE. V was shortened by 0 bases and J by 6 bases, with 12 bases between the two germline ends. The CDR3: CASSVGGRIDEKLFF. In DNA, the CDR3 is TGTGCCAGCAGCGTAGGGGGGAGGATCGATGAAAAACTGTTTTTT.

The chain employs TRBV7-2 and TRBJ2-3; no reliable D call. The germline V gene has CDR1 SGHTA and CDR2 FQGNSA. Trimming left V 1 base short and J 8 bases short, with 10 bases between. The CDR3 totals 13 residues. CDR3 protein: CASSLDALGTQYF. CDR3 nucleotides: TGTGCCAGCAGCTTAGATGCTTTAGGTACGCAGTATTTT.

This chain connects TRBV5-1 to TRBJ2-3; perhaps D is TRBD1 or TRBD2 (5 bases each). The CDR3 contains 13 residues. Trimming took 4 bases from V and 3 from J, leaving 9 bases between them. Germline CDR1 SGHRS, CDR2 YFSETQ. In DNA form, the CDR3 reads TGCGCCAGCAGCAGGGACGGGACAGATACGCAGTATTTT. Its translation: CASSRDGTDTQYF.

This clone appeared a few times. The rearrangement uses TRBV27 and TRBJ1-5; TRBD1 is a possible D gene (5 bases). From germline, CDR1 is MNHEY and CDR2 SMNVEV (reference sequence). The CDR3 consists of 15 residues. Trimming removed 2 bases at V and 3 bases at J, with 11 bases between. CDR3 in DNA: TGTGCCAGCAGTTTAGGGCAGGGACCCAATCAGCCCCAGCATTTT. It translates to CASSLGQGPNQPQHF.

The CDR3 nucleotides are TGTGCCAGCAGTGCCTCCTTGGGCACTGAAGCTTTCTTT. It codes for CASSASLGTEAFF. V is TRBV27 and J is TRBJ1-1, with unresolved D. V was trimmed by 5 bases and J by 4 bases, leaving 11 bases between them. The CDR3 contains 13 residues. Germline CDR1 is MNHEY and CDR2 is SMNVEV (reference sequence).

The gene calls are TRBV10-1 and TRBJ2-3; 7 bases line up with TRBD1. The germline V gene encodes CDR1 WNHNN and CDR2 SYGVQD (reference sequence). V was clipped by 2 bases and J by 2 bases; unmatched bases: 7. This CDR3 has 16 residues. The CDR3, as DNA: TGCGCCAGCAGTGAGCGACAGGGTATAGACACAGATACGCAGTATTTT. Amino acids: CASSERQGIDTDTQYF.

The rearrangement links TRBV29-1 to TRBJ2-1, with no clear D. The V end was cut by 2 bases, the J end by 8 bases, with 10 bases between. The CDR3 is made up of 12 amino acids. Germline values: CDR1 SQVTM, CDR2 ANQGSEA. CDR3: CSVEPTGHEQFF. CDR3 DNA sequence: TGCAGCGTTGAACCTACCGGCCATGAGCAGTTCTTC.

The CDR3 sequence: CASSLADRDNQPQHF. The CDR3 DNA is TGTGCCAGCAGCTTAGCGGACAGGGACAATCAGCCCCAGCATTTT. V usage is TRBV7-8 and J usage is TRBJ1-5; 8 nucleotides line up with TRBD1. The CDR3 is 15 residues long. Unmatched junction bases numbered 1, after V lost 0 bases and J lost 3 bases. Germline loops: CDR1 SGHVS, CDR2 FQNEAQ. Full variable domain (missing parts from reference TRBV7-8 and TRBJ1-5): GAGVSQSPRYKVAKRGQDVALRCDPISGHVSLFWYQQALGQGPEFLTYFQNEAQLDKSGLPSDRFFAERPEGSVSTLKIQRTQQEDSAVYLCASSLADRDNQPQHFGDGTRLSIL.

This clone was seen a single time. The chain couples TRBV5-1 to TRBJ2-7; D may be TRBD1 or TRBD2 (6 bases each). Germline loops: CDR1 SGHRS, CDR2 YFSETQ. The CDR3 has 17 residues. Trimming removed 1 base from V and 7 bases from J, with 24 bases in between. CDR3 residues: CASSLFGGTAGPREQYF. CDR3 nucleotides: TGCGCCAGCAGCTTGTTCGGGGGCACGGCTGGGCCTCGGGAGCAGTACTTC.